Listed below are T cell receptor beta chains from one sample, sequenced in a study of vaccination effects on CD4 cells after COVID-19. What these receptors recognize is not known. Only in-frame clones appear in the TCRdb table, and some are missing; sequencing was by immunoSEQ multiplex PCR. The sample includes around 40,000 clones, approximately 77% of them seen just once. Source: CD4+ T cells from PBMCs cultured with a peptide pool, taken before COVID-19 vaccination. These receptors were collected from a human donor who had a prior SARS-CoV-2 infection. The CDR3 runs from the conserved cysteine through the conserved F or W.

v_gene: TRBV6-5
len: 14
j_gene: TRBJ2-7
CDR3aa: CATNSGGLSYEQYF

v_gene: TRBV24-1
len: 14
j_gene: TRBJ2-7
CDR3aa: CATSEAGGSYEQYF

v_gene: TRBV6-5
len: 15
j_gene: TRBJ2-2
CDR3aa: CASSRDSRSTGELFF

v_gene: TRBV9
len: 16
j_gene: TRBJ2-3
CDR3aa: CASSVLFEASTDTQYF

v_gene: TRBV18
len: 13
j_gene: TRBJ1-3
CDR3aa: CASSSISGNTIYF

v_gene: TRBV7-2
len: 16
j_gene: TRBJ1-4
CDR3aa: CASSLGQTGSNEKLFF

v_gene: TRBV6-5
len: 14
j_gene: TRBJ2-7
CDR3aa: CASGPAGTGVVQYF

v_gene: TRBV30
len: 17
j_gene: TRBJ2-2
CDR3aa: CAWRSRTGGAWTGELFF

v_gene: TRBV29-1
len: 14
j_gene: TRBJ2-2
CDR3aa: CSATVDRNTGELFF

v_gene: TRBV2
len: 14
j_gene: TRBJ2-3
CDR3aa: CASSVDGGRDTQYF

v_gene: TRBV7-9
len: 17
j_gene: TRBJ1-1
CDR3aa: CASSLALGARDVAEAFF

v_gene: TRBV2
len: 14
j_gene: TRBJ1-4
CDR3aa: CASSEAGSGEKLFF

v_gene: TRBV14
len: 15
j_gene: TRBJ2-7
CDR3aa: CASSQGQADTYEQYF

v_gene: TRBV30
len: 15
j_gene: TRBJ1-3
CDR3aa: CAWSVGGLSGNTIYF

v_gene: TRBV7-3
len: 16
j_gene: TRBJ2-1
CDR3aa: CASSLRGGGHLNEQFF

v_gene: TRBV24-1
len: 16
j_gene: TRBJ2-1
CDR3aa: CATSDQQANSYNEQFF

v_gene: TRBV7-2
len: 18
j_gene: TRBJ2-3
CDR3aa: CASSSPRTSGTPPDTQYF

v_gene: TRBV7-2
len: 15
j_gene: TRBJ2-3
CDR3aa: CASRQDRGRTDTQYF

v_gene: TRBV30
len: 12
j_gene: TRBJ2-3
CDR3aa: CAWSVQIDTQYF

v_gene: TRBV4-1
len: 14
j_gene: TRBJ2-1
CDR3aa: CASSRRDTYNEQFF

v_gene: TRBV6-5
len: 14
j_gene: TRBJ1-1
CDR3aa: CASRRWAGDTEAFF

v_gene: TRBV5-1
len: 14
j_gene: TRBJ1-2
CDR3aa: CASSLDGTNYGYTF

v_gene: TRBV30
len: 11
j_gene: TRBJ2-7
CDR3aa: CAWSRVGEQYF

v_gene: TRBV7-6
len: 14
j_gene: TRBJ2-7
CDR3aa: CASSLGVSSYEQYF

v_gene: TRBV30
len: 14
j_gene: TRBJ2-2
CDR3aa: CAWNRDRGSGELFF

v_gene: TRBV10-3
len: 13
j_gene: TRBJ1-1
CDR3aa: CAISATGAAEAFF

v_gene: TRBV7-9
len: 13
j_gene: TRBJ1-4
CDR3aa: CASSRNSNEKLFF

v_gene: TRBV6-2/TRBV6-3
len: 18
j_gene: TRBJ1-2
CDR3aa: CASSYSLPRLLPNYGYTF

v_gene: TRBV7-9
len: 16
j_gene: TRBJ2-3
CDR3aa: CASNRRVAGGTDTQYF

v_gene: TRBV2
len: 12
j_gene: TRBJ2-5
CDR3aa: CASNRFLETQYF

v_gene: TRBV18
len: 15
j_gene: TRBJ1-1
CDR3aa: CASSPQGGSNTEAFF

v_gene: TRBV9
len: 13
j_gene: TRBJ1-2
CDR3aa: CASSSGHNYGYTF

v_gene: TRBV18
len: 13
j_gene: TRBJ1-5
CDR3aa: CASSPGSNQPQHF

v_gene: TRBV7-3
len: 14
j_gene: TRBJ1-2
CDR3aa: CASSPSGTGVGYTF

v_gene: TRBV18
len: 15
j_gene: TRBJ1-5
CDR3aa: CASSPPGGRNQPQHF

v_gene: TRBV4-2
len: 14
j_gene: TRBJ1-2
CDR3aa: CASSRRTSDYGYTF

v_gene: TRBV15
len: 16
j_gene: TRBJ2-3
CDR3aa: CATSSLRGLSTDTQYF

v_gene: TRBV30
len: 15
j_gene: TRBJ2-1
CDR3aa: CAWSVIVGLTDEQFF

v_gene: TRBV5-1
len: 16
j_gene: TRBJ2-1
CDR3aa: CASSREGQGGYSEQFF

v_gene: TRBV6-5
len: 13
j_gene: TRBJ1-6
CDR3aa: CASTAGPNSPLHF

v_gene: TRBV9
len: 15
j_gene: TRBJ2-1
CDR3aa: CASSVMAGGPHEQFF

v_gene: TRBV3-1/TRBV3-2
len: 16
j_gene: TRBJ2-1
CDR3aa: CASSQDWGGRGNEQFF

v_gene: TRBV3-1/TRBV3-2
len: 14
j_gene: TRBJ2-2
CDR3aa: CASSQKGGTGELFF

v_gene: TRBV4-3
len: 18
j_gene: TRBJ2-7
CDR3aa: CASSLAFASTSGKHEQYF

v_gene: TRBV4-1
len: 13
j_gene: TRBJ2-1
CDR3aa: CASSQVGGNEQFF

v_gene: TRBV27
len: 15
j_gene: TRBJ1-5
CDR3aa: CASSLLSRSNQPQHF

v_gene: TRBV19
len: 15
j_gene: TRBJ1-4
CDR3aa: CASSIVAHTGEKLFF

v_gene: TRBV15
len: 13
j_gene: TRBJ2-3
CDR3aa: CATSTAGADTQYF

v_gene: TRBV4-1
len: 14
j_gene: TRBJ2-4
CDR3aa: CASSQDPAGNIQYF

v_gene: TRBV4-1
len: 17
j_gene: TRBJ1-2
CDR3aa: CASSRFESPYGAGGYTF

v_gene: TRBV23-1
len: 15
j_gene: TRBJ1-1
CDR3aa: CASSRQGAPVTEAFF

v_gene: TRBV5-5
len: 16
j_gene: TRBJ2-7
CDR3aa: CASSLAPGQGTYEQYF

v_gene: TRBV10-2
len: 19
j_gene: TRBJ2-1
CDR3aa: CASSGVGLAGKGSYNEQFF

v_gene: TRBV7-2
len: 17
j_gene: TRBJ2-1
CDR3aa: CASSSVLAGGFFNEQFF

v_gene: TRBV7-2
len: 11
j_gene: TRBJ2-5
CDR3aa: CASSVQETQYF

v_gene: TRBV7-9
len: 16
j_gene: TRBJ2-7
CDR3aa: CASSLAFGGGTYEQYF

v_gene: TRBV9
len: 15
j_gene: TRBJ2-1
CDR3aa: CASSVLSGGVNEQFF

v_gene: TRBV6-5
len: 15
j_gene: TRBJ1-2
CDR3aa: CASSALGTGGYGYTF

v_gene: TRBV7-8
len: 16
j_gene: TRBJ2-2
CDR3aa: CASSSKRGVPAGELFF

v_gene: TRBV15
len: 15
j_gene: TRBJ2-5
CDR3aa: CATSRAGARGETQYF